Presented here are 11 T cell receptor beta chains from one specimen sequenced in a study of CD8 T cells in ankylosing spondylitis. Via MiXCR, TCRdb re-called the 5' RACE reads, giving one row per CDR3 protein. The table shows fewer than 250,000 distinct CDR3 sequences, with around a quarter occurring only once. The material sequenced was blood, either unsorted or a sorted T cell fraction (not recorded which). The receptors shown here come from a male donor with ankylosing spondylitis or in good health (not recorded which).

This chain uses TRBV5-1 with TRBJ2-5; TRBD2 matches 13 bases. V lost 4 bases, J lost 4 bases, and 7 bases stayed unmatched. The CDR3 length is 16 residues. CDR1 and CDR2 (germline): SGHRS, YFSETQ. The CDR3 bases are TGCGCCAGCAGCCAAGGACTAGCGGGAGTGCGAGAGACCCAGTACTTC. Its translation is CASSQGLAGVRETQYF.

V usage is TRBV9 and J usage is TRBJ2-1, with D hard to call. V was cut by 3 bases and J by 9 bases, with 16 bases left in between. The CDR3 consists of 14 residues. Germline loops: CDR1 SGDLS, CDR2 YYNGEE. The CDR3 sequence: CASSGSAGYSEQFF. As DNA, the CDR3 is TGTGCCAGCAGCGGGTCCGCCGGGTATAGTGAGCAGTTCTTC.

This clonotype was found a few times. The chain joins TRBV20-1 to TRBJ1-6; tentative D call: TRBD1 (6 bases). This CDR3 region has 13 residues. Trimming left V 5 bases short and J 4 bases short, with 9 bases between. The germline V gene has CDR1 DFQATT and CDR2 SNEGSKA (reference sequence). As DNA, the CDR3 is TGCAGTGCTGGGACACTATATAATTCACCCCTCCACTTT. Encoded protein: CSAGTLYNSPLHF.

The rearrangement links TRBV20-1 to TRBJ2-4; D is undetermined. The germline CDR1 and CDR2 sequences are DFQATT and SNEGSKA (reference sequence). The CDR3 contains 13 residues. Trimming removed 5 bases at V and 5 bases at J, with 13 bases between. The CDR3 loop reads CSAPLVFENIQYF. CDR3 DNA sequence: TGCAGTGCTCCCCTGGTTTTCGAAAACATTCAGTACTTC.

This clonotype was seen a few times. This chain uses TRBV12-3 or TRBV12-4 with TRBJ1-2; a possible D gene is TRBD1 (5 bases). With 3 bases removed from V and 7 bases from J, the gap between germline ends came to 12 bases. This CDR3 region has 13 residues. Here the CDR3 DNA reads TGTGCCAGCAGTTTGGGCAGGGAGGGTGGCTACACCTTC. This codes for CASSLGREGGYTF.

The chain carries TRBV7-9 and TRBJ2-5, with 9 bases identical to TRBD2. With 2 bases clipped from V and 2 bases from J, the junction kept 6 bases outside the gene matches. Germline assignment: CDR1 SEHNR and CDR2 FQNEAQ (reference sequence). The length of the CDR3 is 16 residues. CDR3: CASSLSRTSVQETQYF. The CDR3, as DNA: TGTGCCAGCAGCTTATCCAGGACTAGCGTTCAAGAGACCCAGTACTTC.

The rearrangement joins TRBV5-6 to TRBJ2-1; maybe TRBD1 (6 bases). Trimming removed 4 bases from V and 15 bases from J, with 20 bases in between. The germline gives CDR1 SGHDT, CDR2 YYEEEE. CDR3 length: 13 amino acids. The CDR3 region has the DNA TGTGCCAGCAGCGAGGGGGAAGTACAAAGACGGTTCTTC. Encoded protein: CASSEGEVQRRFF.

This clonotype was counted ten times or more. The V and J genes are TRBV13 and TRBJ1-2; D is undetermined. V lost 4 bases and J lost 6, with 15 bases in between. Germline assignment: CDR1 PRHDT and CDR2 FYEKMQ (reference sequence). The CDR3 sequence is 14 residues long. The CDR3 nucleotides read TGTGCCAGCAGCTCACCTAAGGGCGCGGATGGCTACACCTTC. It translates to CASSSPKGADGYTF.

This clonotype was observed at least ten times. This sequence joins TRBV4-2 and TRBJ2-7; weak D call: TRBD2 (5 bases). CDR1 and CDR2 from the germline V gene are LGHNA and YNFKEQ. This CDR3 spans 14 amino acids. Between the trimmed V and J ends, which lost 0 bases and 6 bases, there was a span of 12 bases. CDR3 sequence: CASSQDSGFGEQYF. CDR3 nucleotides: TGTGCCAGCAGCCAAGATTCGGGGTTTGGCGAGCAGTACTTC.

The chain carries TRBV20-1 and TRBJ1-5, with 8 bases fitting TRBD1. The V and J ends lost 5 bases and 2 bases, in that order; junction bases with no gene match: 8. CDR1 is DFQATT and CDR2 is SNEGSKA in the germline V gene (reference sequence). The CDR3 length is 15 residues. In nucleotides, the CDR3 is TGCAGTGCTTCGACAGGGGTAAGGCGCAATCAGCCCCAGCATTTT. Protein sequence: CSASTGVRRNQPQHF.

CDR3 amino acids: CSANLGSTYNEQFF. CDR3 sequence (DNA): TGCAGTGCTAACTTAGGGTCCACCTACAATGAGCAGTTCTTC. The genes are TRBV20-1 and TRBJ2-1; D gene uncertain. The V and J ends lost 4 bases and 2 bases respectively, with 12 bases between them. The CDR3 length is 14 residues. Per germline, CDR1 DFQATT and CDR2 SNEGSKA (reference sequence).